One sample yielded the 25 T cell receptor beta chains listed below, sequenced in a study of blood T cell repertoires in COVID-19. TCRdb keeps only in-frame clones here, not all; method: immunoSEQ multiplex PCR. This repertoire shows 250,000 or so clones, 84% found once; its top ten account for roughly 1.4%. Material: peripheral blood. Every receptor here comes from a woman aged 40 to 50 who had recovered from COVID-19.

This chain joins TRBV7-3 and TRBJ2-2; D not resolved. Germline CDR1 reads SGHTA; CDR2 reads FQGTGA. Trimming removed 5 bases at V and 6 bases at J, with 10 bases between. The CDR3 is 13 residues long. The CDR3 loop is CASSPTPPGELFF. The CDR3, as DNA: TGTGCCAGCAGCCCGACTCCCCCCGGGGAGCTGTTTTTT.

V and J are TRBV2 and TRBJ2-3, with a possible D match to TRBD1 (5 bases). V lost 3 bases and J lost 6, with 10 bases in between. Germline lookup yields CDR1 SNHLY and CDR2 FYNNEI. The CDR3 is 13 amino acids. The CDR3 DNA reads as TGTGCCAGCAGTGAGGGGCTGGGTGATACGCAGTATTTT. It translates to CASSEGLGDTQYF. The whole variable domain, remainder taken from reference TRBV2 and TRBJ2-3, is EPEVTQTPSHQVTQMGQEVILRCVPISNHLYFYWYRQILGQKVEFLVSFYNNEISEKSEIFDDQFSVERPDGSNFTLKIRSTKLEDSAMYFCASSEGLGDTQYFGPGTRLTVL.

The rearrangement links TRBV6-5 to TRBJ1-6; no definite D call. V dropped 7 bases and J dropped 0 bases, with 10 bases sitting between them. CDR3 length: 15 residues. In germline, CDR1 is MNHEY, CDR2 SVGAGI. This chain's CDR3 is CASTLGSSYNSPLHF. The CDR3 DNA sequence: TGTGCCAGCACCTTAGGGAGCTCCTATAATTCACCCCTCCACTTT.

V is TRBV7-9 and J is TRBJ1-6; 9 bases map to TRBD1. The CDR3 has 13 amino acids. Germline CDR1 and CDR2: SEHNR and FQNEAQ (reference sequence). V was clipped by 8 bases and J by 10 bases; unmatched bases: 6. As DNA, the CDR3 is TGTGCCAGCCAAACAGGGGGCGGGTCACCCCTCCACTTT. It yields the protein CASQTGGGSPLHF.

The rearrangement links TRBV30 to TRBJ2-7; D not resolved. This CDR3 spans 11 amino acids. Trimming cost V 1 base and J 3 bases, with 4 bases left between them. Germline CDR1 and CDR2: GTSNPN and SVGIG (reference sequence). CDR3 protein: CAWSERYEQYF. The CDR3 coding sequence is TGTGCCTGGAGTGAGCGCTACGAGCAGTACTTC.

The chain joins TRBV2 to TRBJ1-4, with no clear D. The germline V and J ends were trimmed by 10 bases and 7 bases, with 16 bases remaining between them. This CDR3 contains 13 residues. Per the germline V gene, CDR1 is SNHLY and CDR2 is FYNNEI. The CDR3 DNA is TGTGCCACCAACCCGGGAGCTCGTGAAAAACTGTTTTTT. Translation: CATNPGAREKLFF.

V and J are TRBV5-6 and TRBJ1-2; D gene unclear. Germline assignment: CDR1 SGHDT and CDR2 YYEEEE. Trimming removed 0 bases at V and 4 bases at J, with 10 bases between. CDR3 length equals 14 residues. CDR3 region: CASSLGRQIYGYTF. As DNA, the CDR3 is TGTGCCAGCAGCTTGGGGAGGCAGATCTATGGCTACACCTTC.

This rearrangement joins TRBV30 to TRBJ1-2; tentatively, D is TRBD1 (6 bases). Germline CDR1 and CDR2: GTSNPN and SVGIG (reference sequence). This CDR3 is built from 14 residues. Trimming removed 2 bases from V and 4 bases from J, with 14 bases in between. The CDR3 region has the DNA TGTGCCTGGAGTCCGGATGGGGGGGCCTATGGCTACACCTTC. Translated, it gives CAWSPDGGAYGYTF. Filled out from reference TRBV30 and TRBJ1-2, the complete variable domain reads SQTIHQWPATLVQPVGSPLSLECTVEGTSNPNLYWYRQAAGRGLQLLFYSVGIGQISSEVPQNLSASRPQDRQFILSSKKLLLSDSGFYLCAWSPDGGAYGYTFGSGTRLTVV.

V usage is TRBV5-6 and J usage is TRBJ1-2; 7 positions agree with TRBD1. Per germline, CDR1 SGHDT and CDR2 YYEEEE. This CDR3 spans 15 amino acids. Unmatched junction bases numbered 6, after V lost 3 bases and J lost 1 base. The CDR3 here is CASSWGQFINYGYTF. The DNA of the CDR3 is TGTGCCAGCAGCTGGGGACAGTTTATTAACTATGGCTACACCTTC.

This chain uses TRBV28 with TRBJ2-7, with TRBD1 identical over 8 bases. The CDR3 totals 16 residues. The junction had 9 bases not matched to a gene; V was cut back by 5 bases and J by 0 bases. Germline V gene sequence: CDR1 MDHEN, CDR2 SYDVKM. The CDR3 coding sequence is TGTGCCAGCAGTCCTCCGGACAGGGCTCACTCCTACGAGCAGTACTTC. Amino acid sequence: CASSPPDRAHSYEQYF. Filled out from reference TRBV28 and TRBJ2-7, the complete variable domain reads DVKVTQSSRYLVKRTGEKVFLECVQDMDHENMFWYRQDPGLGLRLIYFSYDVKMKEKGDIPEGYSVSREKKERFSLILESASTNQTSMYLCASSPPDRAHSYEQYFGPGTRLTVT.

This sequence joins TRBV5-1 and TRBJ1-1; 7 bases fit TRBD1. CDR3 length: 15 residues. Per germline, CDR1 SGHRS and CDR2 YFSETQ. With V trimmed by 0 bases and J by 9 bases, 11 bases remained unmatched. CDR3 in DNA: TGCGCCAGCAGCTTGGGGCCAGGGGGAGTGAGACAAGCTTTCTTT. Amino acids: CASSLGPGGVRQAFF. Full variable domain (outside the CDR3, taken from reference TRBV5-1 and TRBJ1-1): KAGVTQTPRYLIKTRGQQVTLSCSPISGHRSVSWYQQTPGQGLQFLFEYFSETQRNKGNFPGRFSGRQFSNSRSEMNVSTLELGDSALYLCASSLGPGGVRQAFFGQGTRLTVV.

CDR3 DNA sequence: TGTGCCAGTAGTAGTGGACAGTATAGCAATCAGCCCCAGCATTTT. Its translation: CASSSGQYSNQPQHF. The chain links TRBV19 to TRBJ1-5; D might be TRBD1 (6 bases). The CDR3 is 15 residues long. Germline V gene sequence: CDR1 LNHDA, CDR2 SQIVND (reference sequence). Trimming shortened V by 4 bases and J by 0 bases, and 10 bases separated the two germline ends.

The chain joins TRBV6-2 or TRBV6-3 to TRBJ2-5; perhaps TRBD2 as D (5 bases). The CDR3 is 15 residues long. Trimming shortened V by 2 bases and J by 1 base, and 11 bases separated the two germline ends. CDR1 is MNHEY and CDR2 is SVGEGT in the germline V gene. The CDR3 DNA reads TGTGCCAGCAGTTACGAGGGCGCCGGCCAAGAGACCCAGTACTTC. The encoded protein is CASSYEGAGQETQYF.

The rearrangement joins TRBV7-9 to TRBJ2-5, with 8 nucleotides matching TRBD2. The CDR3 has 16 amino acids. Germline-derived CDR1 and CDR2 are SEHNR and FQNEAQ (reference sequence). Losses at the gene ends were 5 bases for V and 5 bases for J; bases not matched to a gene: 13. For the CDR3, the DNA is TGTGCCAGCAGCCCCGACCTAGGACTAGCTGCGGAGACCCAGTACTTC. This sequence encodes CASSPDLGLAAETQYF.

This sequence joins TRBV10-3 and TRBJ1-5, with 9 bases identical to TRBD1. Germline CDR1 ENHRY, CDR2 SYGVKD. Trimming removed 0 bases from V and 4 bases from J; junction bases left unmatched: 4. The CDR3 contains 16 residues. The CDR3 region has the DNA TGTGCCATCAGTGAGTCGCCGGACAGGGGAAATCAGCCCCAGCATTTT. This sequence encodes CAISESPDRGNQPQHF.

The chain combines TRBV3-1 (or the pseudogene TRBV3-2) with TRBJ2-2; TRBD2 aligns across 8 bases. Germline lookup yields CDR1 LGHDT and CDR2 YNNKEL (reference sequence). The J segment lost 5 bases and the V segment lost 0 bases, leaving 8 bases of the junction unmatched. The CDR3 runs to 17 residues. This chain's CDR3 is CASSQEVGGARTGELFF. Here the CDR3 DNA reads TGTGCCAGCAGCCAAGAGGTCGGGGGGGCCCGAACCGGGGAGCTGTTTTTT.

The chain is built from TRBV2 and TRBJ1-5, with 11 bases lining up with TRBD1. V was clipped by 5 bases and J by 6 bases; unmatched bases: 3. The length of the CDR3 is 14 residues. Germline V gene lookup returns CDR1 SNHLY and CDR2 FYNNEI. The CDR3 nucleotides are TGTGCCAGCAGTCAGGGACAGGGGGGTCAGCCCCAGCATTTT. Amino acids: CASSQGQGGQPQHF.

The chain recombines TRBV2 with TRBJ2-7; D unresolved. From germline, CDR1 is SNHLY and CDR2 FYNNEI. Trimming took off 6 bases at V and 0 bases at J, with 6 bases between the two ends. The CDR3 has 12 amino acids. The CDR3 is CASRADSYEQYF. CDR3 nucleotide sequence: TGTGCCAGCAGGGCGGACTCCTACGAGCAGTACTTC.

This clone is a singleton in its sample. This specimen includes other DNA sequences encoding the same CDR3. This chain joins TRBV3-1 (or the pseudogene TRBV3-2) and TRBJ1-5; unclear D gene. V was clipped by 4 bases and J by 2 bases, with 6 bases between them. Germline V gene lookup returns CDR1 LGHDT and CDR2 YNNKEL (reference sequence). The CDR3 contains 13 residues. DNA for the CDR3: TGTGCCAGCAGCCTCCAGGGCAATCAGCCCCAGCATTTT. Translating gives CASSLQGNQPQHF.

The chain combines TRBV5-1 with TRBJ2-2; maybe TRBD1 (5 bases). CDR3 length: 17 amino acids. CDR1 and CDR2 from the germline V gene are SGHRS and YFSETQ. The V and J ends lost 0 bases and 4 bases respectively, with 16 bases between them. The CDR3 protein is CASSLVGPEQGTGELFF. The CDR3 coding sequence is TGCGCCAGCAGCTTGGTAGGGCCGGAGCAGGGCACCGGGGAGCTGTTTTTT.

This chain connects TRBV5-1 to TRBJ2-5, with a weak D call TRBD2 (5 bases). Germline CDR1 SGHRS, CDR2 YFSETQ. Trimming left V 0 bases short and J 4 bases short, with 10 bases between. This CDR3 spans 14 amino acids. CDR3 protein: CASSLVGVGETQYF. In DNA form, the CDR3 reads TGCGCCAGCAGCTTGGTCGGGGTGGGAGAGACCCAGTACTTC.

The V and J genes are TRBV7-2 and TRBJ2-1; 8 bases fit TRBD2. Germline CDR1 and CDR2: SGHTA and FQGNSA. There are 16 residues in the CDR3. The ends lost 5 bases at V and 4 bases at J; junction bases unmatched: 10. The CDR3 DNA reads TGTGCCAGCAGCACACACGTGGCGGGGGGATACAATGAGCAGTTCTTC. It yields the protein CASSTHVAGGYNEQFF.

The chain links TRBV30 to TRBJ1-1; 10 bases agree with TRBD1. Germline trimming cut 2 bases from V and 11 bases from J; bases unmatched to any gene: 5. This CDR3 contains 12 residues. The germline CDR1 and CDR2 sequences are GTSNPN and SVGIG (reference sequence). The CDR3 spells CAWSRTGGLAFF. In DNA form, the CDR3 reads TGTGCCTGGAGTAGGACAGGGGGGTTGGCTTTCTTT. The variable domain in full, completed from reference TRBV30 and TRBJ1-1, reads SQTIHQWPATLVQPVGSPLSLECTVEGTSNPNLYWYRQAAGRGLQLLFYSVGIGQISSEVPQNLSASRPQDRQFILSSKKLLLSDSGFYLCAWSRTGGLAFFGQGTRLTVV.

V and J are TRBV6-5 and TRBJ1-1; D is unresolved. Trimming left V 5 bases short and J 1 base short, with 14 bases between. Germline CDR1 is MNHEY and CDR2 is SVGAGI. The CDR3 contains 15 residues. CDR3 bases: TGTGCCAGCAGTCCTCGGAGGAGAGGGAACACTGAAGCTTTCTTT. Its translation: CASSPRRRGNTEAFF.

J is TRBJ1-1 and V is TRBV5-5; tentative D call: TRBD1 (6 bases). Trimming removed 2 bases from V and 5 bases from J, with 16 bases in between. This CDR3 comprises 15 residues. Germline V lookup: CDR1 SGHKS, CDR2 YYEKEE (reference sequence). For the CDR3, the DNA is TGTGCCAGCAGCTTAGCGGGACACTCTTCGACTGAAGCTTTCTTT. This translates into CASSLAGHSSTEAFF.